This T cell receptor (beta chain) is from a study of Graves' ophthalmopathy and Graves' hyperthyroidism. Study observations and caveats: Most expanded clonotypes in thyroid above 0.001 frequency also showed up in blood.

The table lists this clonotype with a few counts. The antigen is unknown. TCR beta CDR3 regions were amplified from RNA transcripts. Following a first-round RT-PCR that used HTBI primers, a second-round multiplex PCR was carried out. TCRdb redid the calling of the multiplex PCR reads with MiXCR, one entry per CDR3 protein. The data hold about 1.2 million distinct CDR3 sequences, with approximately 35% observed a single time. This CDR3 comprises 13 residues. Germline CDR1 reads SGHRS; CDR2 reads YFSETQ. The V and J ends lost 7 bases and 2 bases respectively, with 10 bases between them. The sequencing sample was made of peripheral blood or thyroid tissue (not recorded which). The rearrangement uses TRBV5-1 and TRBJ1-3; D gene uncertain. The receptor's source is an adult man with Graves' hyperthyroidism. This CDR3 reads CASGLGPGNTIYF. CDR3 in DNA: TGCGCCAGCGGTTTGGGTCCTGGAAACACCATATATTTT.